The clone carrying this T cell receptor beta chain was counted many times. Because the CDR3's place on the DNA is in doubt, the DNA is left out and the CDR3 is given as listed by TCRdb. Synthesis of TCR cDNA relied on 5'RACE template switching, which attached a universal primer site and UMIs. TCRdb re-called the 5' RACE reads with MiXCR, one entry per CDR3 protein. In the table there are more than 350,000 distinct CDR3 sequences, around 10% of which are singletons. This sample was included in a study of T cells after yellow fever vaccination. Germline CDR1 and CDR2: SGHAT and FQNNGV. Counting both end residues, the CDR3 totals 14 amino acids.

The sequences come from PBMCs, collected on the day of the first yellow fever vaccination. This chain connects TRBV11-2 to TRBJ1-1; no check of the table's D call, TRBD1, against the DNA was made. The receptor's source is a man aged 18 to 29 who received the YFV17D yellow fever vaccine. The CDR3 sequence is CASSFGPGATEAFF.